This T cell receptor beta chain was sequenced for a study of blood T cell repertoires in COVID-19. Per the study methods: Estimated nucleated cell counts came from reference gene primer amplification. Sequencing was performed with immunoSEQ multiplex PCR; in TCRdb, only in-frame clones are kept and a portion is missing. The V and J calls and clone size are taken from that table; D and trimming were inferred from the DNA. The sample has roughly 72,000 clones; approximately 85% are singletons. The junction had 7 bases not matched to a gene; V was cut back by 6 bases and J by 1 base. This CDR3 spans 15 amino acids. In germline, CDR1 is LNHDA, CDR2 SQIVND (reference sequence).

V and J are TRBV19 and TRBJ2-5; TRBD1 matches 8 bases. The receptor comes from a human donor in a cohort sampled during active COVID-19. Sequencing was done on a sample of peripheral blood. CDR3 nucleotides: TGTGCCAGTAGGAGGGCAGGGGGCCTCCAAGAGACCCAGTACTTC. Translating it yields CASRRAGGLQETQYF. The full variable domain, its missing parts supplied by reference TRBV19 and TRBJ2-5, is DGGITQSPKYLFRKEGQNVTLSCEQNLNHDAMYWYRQDPGQGLRLIYYSQIVNDFQKGDIAEGYSVSREKKESFPLTVTSAQKNPTAFYLCASRRAGGLQETQYFGPGTRLLVL.